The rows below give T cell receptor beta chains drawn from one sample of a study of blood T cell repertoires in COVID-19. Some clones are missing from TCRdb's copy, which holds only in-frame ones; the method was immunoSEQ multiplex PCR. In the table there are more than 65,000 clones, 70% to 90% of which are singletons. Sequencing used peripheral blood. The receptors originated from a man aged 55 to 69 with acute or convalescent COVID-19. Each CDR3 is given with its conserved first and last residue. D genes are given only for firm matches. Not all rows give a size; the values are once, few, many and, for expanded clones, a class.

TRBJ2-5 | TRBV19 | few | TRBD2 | TGTGCCAGTAGTATAGCACACGGGACTAGCGGCCAAGAGACCCAGTACTTC | CASSIAHGTSGQETQYF
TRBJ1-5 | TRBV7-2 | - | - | TGTGCCAGCAGACTAACCGGCAATCAGCCCCAGCATTTT | CASRLTGNQPQHF
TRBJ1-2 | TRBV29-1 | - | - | TGCAGCGTTGTCGGGAAGGGGGTTAACTATGGCTACACCTTC | CSVVGKGVNYGYTF
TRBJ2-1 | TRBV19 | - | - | TGTGCCAGTAGGGACCCCAGGGTTCGGAATGAGCAGTTCTTC | CASRDPRVRNEQFF
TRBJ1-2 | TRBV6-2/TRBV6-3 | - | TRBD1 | TGTGCCAGCAGTTACTCGACAGGGGTTGGCTACACCTTC | CASSYSTGVGYTF
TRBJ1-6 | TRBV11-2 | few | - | TGTGCCAGCAGCCCCCGACGGGGTTGGGTCTCCTATAATTCACCCCTCCACTTT | CASSPRRGWVSYNSPLHF
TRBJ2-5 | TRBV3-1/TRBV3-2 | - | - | TGTGCCAGCAGCCAAGATAGAGGACTACAAGAGACCCAGTACTTC | CASSQDRGLQETQYF
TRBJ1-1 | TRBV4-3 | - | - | TGCGCCAGCAGCCTTGGCAGGAACACTGAAGCTTTCTTT | CASSLGRNTEAFF
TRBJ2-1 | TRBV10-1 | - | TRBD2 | TGCGCCAGCAGTGCACAGCGGGGGGCAAATGAGCAGTTCTTC | CASSAQRGANEQFF
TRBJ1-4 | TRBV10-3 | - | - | TGTGCCAGCGGTCCGACTAATGAAAAACTGTTTTTT | CASGPTNEKLFF
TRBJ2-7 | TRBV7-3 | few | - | TGTGCCAGCAGCTTATACGAGACAGGTGTGTTCTACGAGCAGTACTTC | CASSLYETGVFYEQYF
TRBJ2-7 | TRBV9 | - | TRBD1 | TGTGCCAGCAGCGTAGGACAGGGAGTCGACGAGCAGTACTTC | CASSVGQGVDEQYF
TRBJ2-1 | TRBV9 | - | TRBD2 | TGTGCCAGCAGCGTAGTGCCGGGGGGGGCAGCTAGTGAGCAGTTCTTC | CASSVVPGGAASEQFF
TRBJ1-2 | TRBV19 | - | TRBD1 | TGTGCCAGTAGTATCAACAGGGGTAACTATGGCTACACCTTC | CASSINRGNYGYTF
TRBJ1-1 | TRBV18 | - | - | TGTGCCAGCTCACCAAGTGCCAGGGGAAACACTGAAGCTTTCTTT | CASSPSARGNTEAFF
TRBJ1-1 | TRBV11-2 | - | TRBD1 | TGTGCCAGCAGCGAAGACAGGGGGAATGAAGCTTTCTTT | CASSEDRGNEAFF
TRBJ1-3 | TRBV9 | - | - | TGTGCCAGCAGTTCGGGGGCAGGGGACTACTCTGGAAACACCATATATTTT | CASSSGAGDYSGNTIYF
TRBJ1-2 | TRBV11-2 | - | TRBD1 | TGTGCCAGCAGCTTAGGGACAGGAATAGACTATGGCTACACCTTC | CASSLGTGIDYGYTF
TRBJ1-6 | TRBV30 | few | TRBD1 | TGTGCCTGGAGTGCCAGCCTGGGACAGCGAAATTCACCCCTCCACTTT | CAWSASLGQRNSPLHF
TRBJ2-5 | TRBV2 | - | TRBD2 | TGTGCCAGCAGTGAGTTAGCGGGGGGTGTGAAGACCCAGTACTTC | CASSELAGGVKTQYF
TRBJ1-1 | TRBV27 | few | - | TGTGCCAGCAGTGATTCAGGATACACTGAAGCTTTCTTT | CASSDSGYTEAFF
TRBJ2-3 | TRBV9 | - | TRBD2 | TGTGCCAGCAGCGTAGTGGCGGGGGGTAGGACAGATACGCAGTATTTT | CASSVVAGGRTDTQYF
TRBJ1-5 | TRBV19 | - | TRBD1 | TGTGCCAGTAGTATAGAGGACAGGGCCGGCAATCAGCCCCAGCATTTT | CASSIEDRAGNQPQHF
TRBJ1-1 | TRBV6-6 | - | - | TGTGCCAGCAGTCCCTGGGGACACCAAGTGAACACTGAAGCTTTCTTT | CASSPWGHQVNTEAFF
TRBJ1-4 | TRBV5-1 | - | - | TGCGCCAGCAGGACGGGGGATGCAACTAATGAAAAACTGTTTTTT | CASRTGDATNEKLFF
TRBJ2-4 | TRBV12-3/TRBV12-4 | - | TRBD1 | TGTGCCAGCAGTTGGGGGACAGCAAACATTCAGTACTTC | CASSWGTANIQYF
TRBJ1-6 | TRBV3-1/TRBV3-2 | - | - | TGTGCCAGCAGCCGAGCAGGGTTCGGTTCACCCCTCCACTTT | CASSRAGFGSPLHF
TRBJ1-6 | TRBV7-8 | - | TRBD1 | TGTGCCAGCAGCTGGCAGGGGGCAGACTCACCCCTCCACTTT | CASSWQGADSPLHF
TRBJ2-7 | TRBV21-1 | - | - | TGTGCCAGCAGCGCCCTACAGGGGCCCTACGAGCAGTACTTC | CASSALQGPYEQYF
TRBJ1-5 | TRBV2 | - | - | TGTGCCAGCAGTGAAGCAAGACAGAACAATCAGCCCCAGCATTTT | CASSEARQNNQPQHF
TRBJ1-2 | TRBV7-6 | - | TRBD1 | TGTGCCAGCAGCTTAGAATTTGGGACAGACACCTATGGCTACACCTTC | CASSLEFGTDTYGYTF
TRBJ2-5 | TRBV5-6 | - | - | TGTGCCAGCAGCTTCAGGGGTTCGTACCAAGAGACCCAGTACTTC | CASSFRGSYQETQYF
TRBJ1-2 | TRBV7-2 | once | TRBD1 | TGTGCCAGCAGCCGGGACAGGGAAGGCTATGGCTACACCTTC | CASSRDREGYGYTF
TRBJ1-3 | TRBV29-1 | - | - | TGCAGCGTTGCAGAAAGCCGCTCTGGAAACACCATATATTTT | CSVAESRSGNTIYF
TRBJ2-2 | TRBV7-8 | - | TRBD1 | TGTGCCAGCAGCCAAGGGACAGGGGGGAACACCGGGGAGCTGTTTTTT | CASSQGTGGNTGELFF
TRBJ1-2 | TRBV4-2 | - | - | TGTGCCAGCAGCCAAGAACAGGTCTCGAACTATGGCTACACCTTC | CASSQEQVSNYGYTF
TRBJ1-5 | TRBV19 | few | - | TGTGCCAGTAGTATCGAGGGGAGGCCGAATCAGCCCCAGCATTTT | CASSIEGRPNQPQHF
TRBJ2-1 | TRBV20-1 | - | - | TGCAGTGCTCCTGACAGAACTGAACAGTTCTTC | CSAPDRTEQFF
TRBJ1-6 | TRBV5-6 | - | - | TGTGCCAGCAGCTTTACAGGAATTTCACCCCTCCACTTT | CASSFTGISPLHF
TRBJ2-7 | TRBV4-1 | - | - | TGCGCCAGCAGCCAGGGACCGGGGGGCCTCTCCTACGAGCAGTACTTC | CASSQGPGGLSYEQYF
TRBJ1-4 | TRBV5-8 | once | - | TGTGCCAGCAGATCTCTTACTATATCAGGGGCAAGGGATGAAAAACTGTTTTTT | CASRSLTISGARDEKLFF
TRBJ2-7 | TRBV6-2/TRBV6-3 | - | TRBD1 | TGTGCCAGCAGTTGGGGACAGGGACCCTACGAGCAGTACTTC | CASSWGQGPYEQYF
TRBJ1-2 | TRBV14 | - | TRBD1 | TGTGCCAGCAGCCAAGAAGGGACAGGGTATCGAAAAGGCTACACCTTC | CASSQEGTGYRKGYTF
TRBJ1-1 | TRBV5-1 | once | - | TGCGCCAGCAGCCCCCGGGGAGGAGGCACTGAAGCTTTCTTT | CASSPRGGGTEAFF
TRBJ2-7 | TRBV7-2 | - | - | TGTGCCAGCAGCACCATCGACAGGAGCTCCTACGAGCAGTACTTC | CASSTIDRSSYEQYF
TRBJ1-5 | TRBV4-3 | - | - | TGCGCCAGCAGCCACCCCGGTCAGCCCCAGCATTTT | CASSHPGQPQHF
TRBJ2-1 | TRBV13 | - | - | TGTGCCAGCAGCTTAAACGGGAATGAGCAGTTCTTC | CASSLNGNEQFF
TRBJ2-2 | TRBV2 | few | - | TGTGCCAGCAGTGATATCTCAGGGTGGGACACCGGGGAGCTGTTTTTT | CASSDISGWDTGELFF
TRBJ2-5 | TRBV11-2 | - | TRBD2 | TGTGCCTCCTCGCCGAAAGGACTAGCGGGGGAGACCCAGTACTTC | CASSPKGLAGETQYF
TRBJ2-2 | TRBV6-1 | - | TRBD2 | TGTGCCAGCAGTGTACGACTAGCGGAGAACACCGGGGAGCTGTTTTTT | CASSVRLAENTGELFF
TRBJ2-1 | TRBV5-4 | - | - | TGTGCCACCAGGCGAGGGAGCTCCTACAATGAGCAGTTCTTC | CATRRGSSYNEQFF
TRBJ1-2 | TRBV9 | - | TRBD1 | TGTGCCAGCAGCGTAGGGGGGACAGGGAAGTACTATGGCTACACCTTC | CASSVGGTGKYYGYTF
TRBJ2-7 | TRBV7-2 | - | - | TGTGCCAGCAGCTCTCAACTCCGATCGGGTTCCTACGAGCAGTACTTC | CASSSQLRSGSYEQYF
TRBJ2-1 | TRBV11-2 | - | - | TGTGCCAGCAGCCCCGGGGGAGGCTCCTACAATGAGCAGTTCTTC | CASSPGGGSYNEQFF